Each of the 15 T cell receptor beta chains below was sequenced from the same sample in a study of early T cells in non-severe SARS-CoV-2 infection. One entry per CDR3 protein, called by TCRdb with MiXCR from the 5' RACE reads. The data show roughly 60,000 distinct CDR3 sequences, 10% to 12% seen once. The specimen was whole blood, collected at baseline. The receptors shown here come from an adult who was a healthcare worker with PCR-confirmed SARS-CoV-2 infection or an uninfected control (not recorded which).

This clonotype was recorded many times. This chain uses TRBV12-3 or TRBV12-4 with TRBJ1-2; D is ambiguous. V shed 1 base and J shed 1 base, with 4 bases lying between them. The CDR3 contains 13 residues. CDR3 residues: CASSLGGNYGYTF. The DNA for the CDR3 is TGTGCCAGCAGTTTAGGCGGTAACTATGGCTACACCTTC.

This clonotype was detected only a few times. J is TRBJ1-6 and V is TRBV20-1, with D unresolved. The CDR3 totals 11 residues. V was clipped by 6 bases and J by 17 bases, with 17 bases between them. From germline, CDR1 is DFQATT and CDR2 SNEGSKA (reference sequence). The CDR3 is CSAKTPEVIHF. CDR3 sequence (DNA): TGCAGTGCCAAGACCCCAGAGGTAATCCACTTT.

This clonotype was seen only a few times. The CDR3 here is CATLPAGALGGYTF. For the CDR3, the DNA is TGTGCCACCTTACCCGCAGGTGCCCTTGGTGGCTACACCTTC. The chain joins TRBV12-3 or TRBV12-4 to TRBJ1-2, with D unresolved. V lost 10 bases to trimming and J lost 7 bases, with 22 bases between them. The length of the CDR3 is 14 residues.

This chain joins TRBV10-2 and TRBJ2-1, with 11 bases identical to TRBD2. The CDR3 extends over 15 amino acids. V shed 0 bases, J shed 7 bases, and the junction held 2 bases outside the gene matches. Looked up from germline, CDR1 is WSHSY and CDR2 is SAAADI. CDR3 sequence reads: CASSESASGGNEQFF. The CDR3 DNA reads TGCGCCAGCAGTGAGTCGGCTAGCGGGGGGAATGAGCAGTTCTTC.

This clonotype was recorded a few times. This chain joins TRBV7-9 and TRBJ1-2; D is perhaps TRBD1 (6 bases). This CDR3 has 15 residues. The germline V gene has CDR1 SEHNR and CDR2 FQNEAQ (reference sequence). The V and J ends lost 3 bases and 3 bases respectively, with 14 bases between them. The CDR3 coding sequence is TGTGCCAGCAGCTTGAGGGACACAAACCACTATGGCTACACCTTC. This codes for CASSLRDTNHYGYTF. Complete variable domain (other parts from reference TRBV7-9 and TRBJ1-2): DTGVSQNPRHKITKRGQNVTFRCDPISEHNRLYWYRQTLGQGPEFLTYFQNEAQLEKSRLLSDRFSAERPKGSFSTLEIQRTEQGDSAMYLCASSLRDTNHYGYTFGSGTRLTVV.

The genes are TRBV4-1 and TRBJ2-7, with 10 nucleotides matching TRBD1. Germline V gene sequence: CDR1 MGHRA, CDR2 YSYEKL. J lost 6 bases, V lost 2 bases, and 10 bases had no gene match. This CDR3 is built from 16 residues. In nucleotides, the CDR3 is TGCGCCAGCAGCCAACCCCTTAGACAGGGGGCGAGCGAGCAGTACTTC. Amino acid sequence: CASSQPLRQGASEQYF.

This clonotype has just a few counts. V usage is TRBV15 and J usage is TRBJ2-1, with D perhaps matching TRBD1 or TRBD2 (5 bases each). V was shortened by 0 bases and J by 2 bases, with 11 bases between the two germline ends. The CDR3 spans 16 residues. The germline CDR1 and CDR2 sequences are LNHNV and YYDKDF (reference sequence). CDR3: CATSRDGTLPYNEQFF. The CDR3 nucleotides read TGTGCCACCAGCAGAGATGGGACGCTTCCCTACAATGAGCAGTTCTTC.

V is TRBV14 and J is TRBJ2-7; a weak D match, TRBD2 (5 bases). This CDR3 is built from 14 residues. Germline V CDR1 and CDR2: SGHDN, FVKESK. Trimming removed 1 base at V and 2 bases at J, with 9 bases between. The CDR3 here is CASSQVRATYEQYF. The CDR3 DNA follows: TGTGCCAGCAGCCAAGTGCGGGCTACCTACGAGCAGTACTTC. The variable domain in full, with the rest retrieved from reference TRBV14 and TRBJ2-7, is EAGVTQFPSHSVIEKGQTVTLRCDPISGHDNLYWYRRVMGKEIKFLLHFVKESKQDESGMPNNRFLAERTGGTYSTLKVQPAELEDSGVYFCASSQVRATYEQYFGPGTRLTVT.

V gene TRBV14 combines with J gene TRBJ1-1; 9 bases line up with TRBD1. Germline lookup yields CDR1 SGHDN and CDR2 FVKESK. The CDR3 runs to 16 residues. Losses at the gene ends were 4 bases for V and 1 base for J; bases not matched to a gene: 7. The CDR3 region is CASSPTGGTSNTEAFF. The CDR3 DNA follows: TGTGCCAGCAGCCCCACAGGGGGCACTTCGAACACTGAAGCTTTCTTT.

The chain has TRBV24-1 and TRBJ2-2; D not resolved. This CDR3 has 15 amino acids. The V end lost 3 bases, the J end lost 0 bases, and 7 bases lay between the germline ends. Germline V gene lookup returns CDR1 KGHDR and CDR2 SFDVKD. The CDR3: CATSDTDTNTGELFF. CDR3 sequence (DNA): TGTGCCACCAGTGATACAGATACGAACACCGGGGAGCTGTTTTTT.

There are many counts of this clonotype. V and J are TRBV20-1 and TRBJ1-2; 7 nucleotides match TRBD1. From germline, CDR1 is DFQATT and CDR2 SNEGSKA (reference sequence). J gave up 2 bases and V 0 bases, and 3 bases lay outside the gene matches. The CDR3 covers 14 residues. The CDR3 DNA is TGCAGTGCTAGAGATGGGACAGAGAACTATGGCTACACCTTC. The encoded protein is CSARDGTENYGYTF.

Only a few counts were recorded for this clonotype. J is TRBJ2-3 and V is TRBV12-3 or TRBV12-4; D is undetermined. This CDR3 comprises 14 residues. Trimming stripped 3 bases from V and 4 bases from J, with 11 bases between. As DNA, the CDR3 is TGTGCCAGCAGTTTTGTACGCGCTGCAGATACGCAGTATTTT. Translating it yields CASSFVRAADTQYF.

This chain connects TRBV7-2 to TRBJ2-4, with D hard to call. CDR3 size: 17 residues. V was clipped by 5 bases and J by 5 bases, with 22 bases between them. Per germline, CDR1 SGHTA and CDR2 FQGNSA. CDR3 sequence reads: CASSARPGASNENIQYF. The CDR3 DNA follows: TGTGCCAGCAGCGCCAGGCCAGGAGCCTCCAACGAAAACATTCAGTACTTC.

This clonotype was detected a few times. The DNA of the CDR3 is TGTGCCAGCATAGGGGACAGGGATGTAAAAAAAAACAATCAGCCCCAGCATTTT. Encoded protein: CASIGDRDVKKNNQPQHF. The chain links TRBV25-1 to TRBJ1-5; 9 bases line up with TRBD1. J lost 3 bases, V lost 7 bases, and 16 bases had no gene match. Germline-derived CDR1 and CDR2 are MGHDK and SYGVNS. The CDR3 length is 18 residues. Based on the CDR3 plus reference TRBV25-1 and TRBJ1-5, the full variable domain is EADIYQTPRYLVIGTGKKITLECSQTMGHDKMYWYQQDPGMELHLIHYSYGVNSTEKGDLSSESTVSRIRTEHFPLTLESARPSHTSQYLCASIGDRDVKKNNQPQHFGDGTRLSIL.

CDR3 region: CASRPTGGKGTEAFF. The CDR3, as DNA: TGTGCCAGCAGGCCTACAGGGGGCAAGGGCACTGAAGCTTTCTTT. The chain employs TRBV6-5 and TRBJ1-1; 9 bases agree with TRBD1. This CDR3 has 15 amino acids. Germline V gene data show CDR1 as MNHEY and CDR2 as SVGAGI. J lost 4 bases, V lost 6 bases, and 9 bases had no gene match.